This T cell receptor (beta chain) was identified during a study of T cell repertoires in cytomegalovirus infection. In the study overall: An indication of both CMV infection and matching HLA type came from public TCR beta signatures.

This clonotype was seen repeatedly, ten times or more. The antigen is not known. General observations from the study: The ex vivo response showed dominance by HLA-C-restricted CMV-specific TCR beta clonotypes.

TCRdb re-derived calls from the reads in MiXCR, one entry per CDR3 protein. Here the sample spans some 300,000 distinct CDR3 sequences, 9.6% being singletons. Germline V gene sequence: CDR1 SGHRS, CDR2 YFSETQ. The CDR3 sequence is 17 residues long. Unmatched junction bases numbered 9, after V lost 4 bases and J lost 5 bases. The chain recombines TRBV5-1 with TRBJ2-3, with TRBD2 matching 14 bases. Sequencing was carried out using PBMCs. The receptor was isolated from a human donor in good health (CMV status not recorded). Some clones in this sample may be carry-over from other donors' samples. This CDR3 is CASSRTGTSGGEDTQYF. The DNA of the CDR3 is TGCGCCAGCAGCCGCACCGGGACTAGCGGGGGAGAAGATACGCAGTATTTT.